The clone carrying this T cell receptor beta chain was picked up a small number of times. Its antigen is as yet unknown. This specimen comes from a study of cytotoxic CD8 clonotypes in ibrutinib-treated CLL. About the study: For this cohort, patients were some eleven relapsed/refractory and about 16 treatment-naive, while under 18 were IGHV unmutated. An average of about 250,000 productive templates and some 100,000 productive rearrangements was obtained per sample. Study-wide findings and caveats: Patients showed higher baseline clonality than age-matched healthy donors, and it tracked circulating CD8+ T-cell counts.

Trimming cost V 5 bases and J 1 base, with 12 bases left between them. The CDR3 has 15 residues. Germline V gene lookup returns CDR1 SGHVS and CDR2 FQNEAQ. Depths of 1 in 200,000 to 1 in 1 million T cells were the sequencing target. The repertoire was sequenced with immunoSEQ multiplex PCR; TCRdb's copy has only in-frame clones and lacks some. Found here are roughly 220,000 clones, roughly 79% of them singletons; the top ten hold about 10%. The sequence was obtained from a human donor with chronic lymphocytic leukemia. The V gene is TRBV7-8, the J gene TRBJ1-5; D is undetermined. This specimen was PBMCs, taken after 12 months of ibrutinib treatment. The DNA of the CDR3 is TGTGCCAGCAGCCGGGTGGACGGCAGCAATCAGCCCCAGCATTTT. Translation gives CASSRVDGSNQPQHF.